What follows describes a single T cell receptor (beta chain). Its antigen is still unknown. The data stem from a study of T cells after posttransplantation cyclophosphamide. Germline V gives CDR1 ENHRY, CDR2 SYGVKD. Losses at the gene ends were 2 bases for V and 4 bases for J; bases not matched to a gene: 7. The CDR3 has 16 amino acids. The study's findings and limits: Recipient CMV seropositivity and CMV reactivation strongly tracked TRB clonality. Later post-transplant blood repertoires were often dominated by donor CD8+ memory clones.

The table came from immunoSEQ multiplex PCR; TCRdb's copy has only in-frame clones and leaves some out. In total the sample includes fewer than 40,000 clones, none of them seen once. This sequence originates from a young woman in good health and a related stem cell transplant donor. Sequencing used PBMCs. The J gene is TRBJ2-5, the V gene TRBV10-3, with TRBD1 identical over 10 bases. The CDR3 loop is CAISERDRGRGETQYF. CDR3 nucleotides: TGTGCCATCAGTGAGAGGGACAGGGGACGAGGAGAGACCCAGTACTTC.